This T cell receptor (beta chain) stems from a study of T-cell reconstitution after alpha-beta-depleted transplantation in children. During its preparation, the TCRbeta library received unique molecular identifiers. One entry per CDR3 protein results from TCRdb running MiXCR on the PCR reads. The table records a few hundred thousand distinct CDR3 sequences, roughly 18% of them present only once. Germline V gene lookup returns CDR1 SEHNR and CDR2 FQNEAQ (reference sequence). This CDR3 contains 15 residues. The V gene end was trimmed by 5 bases and the J gene end by 7 bases; junction bases not matched to a gene: 9.

J is TRBJ2-1 and V is TRBV7-9; 9 nucleotides align to TRBD1. This clonotype was sampled from a human donor who donated a stem cell graft to a child with acute lymphoblastic leukemia. The material was PBMCs from the stem cell graft donor, obtained from the stem cell graft. CDR3 protein: CASSASGQGLNEQFF. The CDR3 DNA sequence: TGTGCCAGCAGCGCCTCGGGACAGGGTCTAAATGAGCAGTTCTTC.